These 5 T cell receptor beta chains share one sample of origin, sequenced in a study of T cell responses to AZD1222 COVID-19 vaccine. The repertoire was sequenced with immunoSEQ multiplex PCR; TCRdb's copy has only in-frame clones and lacks some. Of tens of thousands of clones listed, 60% to 85% are singletons. The sequencing here drew on peripheral blood, taken 28 days after the second dose of the MenACWY control vaccine. All receptors derive from an adult who received the MenACWY meningococcal vaccine as a control.

The chain is built from TRBV11-2 and TRBJ2-6; 8 bases are shared with TRBD1. CDR1 SGHAT and CDR2 FQNNGV come from the germline V gene. The CDR3 is made up of 19 amino acids. Germline trimming cut 6 bases from V and 0 bases from J; bases unmatched to any gene: 13. DNA of the CDR3: TGTGCCAGCAGTTCGCCGACAGGGGAGGCCCGCTCTGGGGCCAACGTCCTGACTTTC. This gives the protein CASSSPTGEARSGANVLTF.

CDR3 residues: CASSLELYGKETQYF. CDR3 bases: TGTGCCAGCAGTTTAGAATTGTACGGGAAAGAGACCCAGTACTTC. The chain has TRBV27 and TRBJ2-5, with a tentative D call TRBD2 (5 bases). V lost 2 bases and J 3 bases, leaving 13 bases between the germline ends. Germline CDR1 MNHEY, CDR2 SMNVEV (reference sequence). This CDR3 contains 15 residues.

The chain couples TRBV5-6 to TRBJ1-5; the D is unclear. CDR3 length: 13 amino acids. Trimming removed 4 bases at V and 5 bases at J, with 10 bases between. CDR1 and CDR2 (germline): SGHDT, YYEEEE. Here the CDR3 reads CASSKGRDQPQHF. The DNA for the CDR3 is TGTGCCAGCAGCAAAGGCCGAGATCAGCCCCAGCATTTT.

The chain is built from TRBV18 and TRBJ1-1; D might be TRBD1 (5 bases). This CDR3 spans 15 amino acids. V was shortened by 3 bases and J by 4 bases, with 15 bases between the two germline ends. The V gene's germline CDR1 is KGHSH and CDR2 LQKENI. CDR3: CASSPLSGAATEAFF. The CDR3 DNA follows: TGTGCCAGCTCACCTTTGAGTGGGGCGGCCACTGAAGCTTTCTTT. Looking up the rest from reference TRBV18 and TRBJ1-1 gives the full variable domain: NAGVMQNPRHLVRRRGQEARLRCSPMKGHSHVYWYRQLPEEGLKFMVYLQKENIIDESGMPKERFSAEFPKEGPSILRIQQVVRGDSAAYFCASSPLSGAATEAFFGQGTRLTVV.

The chain recombines TRBV6-5 with TRBJ2-5; D is perhaps TRBD2 (6 bases). Trimming took 5 bases from V and 5 from J, leaving 12 bases between them. The CDR3 contains 13 residues. Germline V gene data show CDR1 as MNHEY and CDR2 as SVGAGI. The CDR3 sequence: CASSRRGDETQYF. CDR3 nucleotide sequence: TGTGCCAGCAGTAGGAGGGGTGACGAGACCCAGTACTTC.